This is a list of T cell receptor beta chains from one sample in a study of T cell changes during pregnancy in multiple sclerosis. The protocol was immunoSEQ multiplex PCR, while the TCRdb copy is restricted to in-frame clones and leaves out a portion. The sample contains about 93,000 clones, around 92% of which appear only once. The sample consisted of peripheral blood, taken after pregnancy. Receptor source: a female donor with multiple sclerosis, enrolled in a pregnancy study. CDR3s include the opening cysteine and the closing phenylalanine or tryptophan. The D gene is left open where the match is weak. Some rows have no size entry. The others give once, few or many, or a class for an expanded clone.

D gene	clone size	V gene	J gene	CDR3 DNA	CDR3 protein
TRBD1	-	TRBV15	TRBJ1-5	TGTGCCACCAGCAGAGGGAAGGGACAGGCCCAGCCCCAGCATTTT	CATSRGKGQAQPQHF
TRBD1	-	TRBV19	TRBJ2-7	TGTGCCAGTAATAAGGGACAGGGCGACGAGCAGTACTTC	CASNKGQGDEQYF
-	-	TRBV12-5	TRBJ1-1	TGTGCTAGTGGTTTAAGAAGGGAGGGTGAAGCTTTCTTT	CASGLRREGEAFF
TRBD2	-	TRBV19	TRBJ2-7	TGTGCCAGTAGCGGGAGGGCATACGAGCAGTACTTC	CASSGRAYEQYF
TRBD2	-	TRBV30	TRBJ2-5	TGTGCCTGGAGTGTACGAGGACTAGCGGGTAGTGAGACCCAGTACTTC	CAWSVRGLAGSETQYF
TRBD1	-	TRBV7-2	TRBJ1-2	TGTGCCAGCAGTCGAGCCGACAGGGGTATGAGTGGCTACACCTTC	CASSRADRGMSGYTF
TRBD1	-	TRBV27	TRBJ1-2	TGTGCCAGCAGTTTATCGTGGACAGGGGGTTTTTTCTATGGCTACACCTTC	CASSLSWTGGFFYGYTF
-	-	TRBV7-2	TRBJ1-2	TGTGCCAGCACCCAAACCGACAGAGGGGGTAGTGGCTACACCTTC	CASTQTDRGGSGYTF
-	-	TRBV18	TRBJ1-1	TGTGCCAGCTCACCAAGGGGGGGCACTGAAGCTTTCTTT	CASSPRGGTEAFF
TRBD1	-	TRBV2	TRBJ2-7	TGTGCCAGCAGTGATCTTGGACAGGTCTACGAGCAGTACTTC	CASSDLGQVYEQYF
TRBD2	-	TRBV5-1	TRBJ2-7	TGCGCCAGCAGTCCCGATCGGACTAGCGGGGGGGCATTGAGAGAGCAGTACTTC	CASSPDRTSGGALREQYF
-	-	TRBV6-1	TRBJ1-1	TGTGCCAGCAGAGAGCCTAGGGCTTTCTTT	CASREPRAFF
-	-	TRBV6-1	TRBJ1-2	TGTGCCAGCAGTGAAACGGGGAGCCACTATGGCTACACCTTC	CASSETGSHYGYTF
TRBD2	-	TRBV18	TRBJ2-2	TGTGCCAGCTCACCACCGGGACTAGCGGGAGGCCGAACCGGGGAGCTGTTTTTT	CASSPPGLAGGRTGELFF
-	-	TRBV18	TRBJ2-7	TGTGCCAGCTCACCCCCGGGCTACGAGCAGTACTTC	CASSPPGYEQYF
TRBD1	-	TRBV10-3	TRBJ2-7	TGTGCCATCAGTGAAGGTAGGACAGGGGTTACCTACGAGCAGTACTTC	CAISEGRTGVTYEQYF
-	-	TRBV27	TRBJ1-1	TGTGCCAGCAGTTCCAAGTGGGTCGGGGTCCCTGAAGCTTTCTTT	CASSSKWVGVPEAFF
-	-	TRBV5-1	TRBJ1-2	TGCGCCAGCAGCTTGTCTACGTTTAACTATGGCTACACCTTC	CASSLSTFNYGYTF
-	-	TRBV11-1	TRBJ2-2	TGTGCCAGCAGCCTCCTTGGGGAGCTGTTTTTT	CASSLLGELFF
TRBD1	-	TRBV6-1	TRBJ2-7	TGTGCCACCCAAACCGGGACAGGAATCTACGAGCAGTACTTC	CATQTGTGIYEQYF
-	-	TRBV4-1	TRBJ1-2	TGCGCCAGCAGCCAAGATCAACAGAATACTAACTATGGCTACACCTTC	CASSQDQQNTNYGYTF
-	-	TRBV7-9	TRBJ1-1	TGTGCCAGCAGCTTATCTTCTAACACTGAAGCTTTCTTT	CASSLSSNTEAFF
-	-	TRBV5-1	TRBJ2-1	TGCGCCAGCAGCTCCGGCGTGGGAGTCACCTACAATGAGCAGTTCTTC	CASSSGVGVTYNEQFF
TRBD1	once	TRBV6-1	TRBJ1-5	TGTGCCAGCAGTGAACCTGCCGGGACAGGGGGGGTAGGTCAGCCCCAGCATTTT	CASSEPAGTGGVGQPQHF
-	-	TRBV7-2	TRBJ2-1	TGTGCCAGCAGCTTACGGGGCAATGAGCAGTTCTTC	CASSLRGNEQFF
-	-	TRBV7-7	TRBJ2-7	TGTGCCAGCAGCTTAGGACCCCTCGGGGAGCAGTACTTC	CASSLGPLGEQYF
-	-	TRBV6-5	TRBJ1-2	TGTGCCAGCAGAAGGGGTTTTACTGATGGCTACACCTTC	CASRRGFTDGYTF
TRBD1	-	TRBV28	TRBJ1-2	TGTGCCAGCATTTCCGGACAGGGGGGATACTATGGCTACACCTTC	CASISGQGGYYGYTF
-	-	TRBV6-1	TRBJ1-6	TGTGCCAGCAGTGAAGACGGTCCGAATTCACCCCTCCACTTT	CASSEDGPNSPLHF
TRBD1	-	TRBV5-1	TRBJ2-7	TGCGCCAGCAGCTTGGCCGGAACAGGGGGCTCCTACGAGCAGTACTTC	CASSLAGTGGSYEQYF
TRBD1	-	TRBV5-6	TRBJ1-6	TGTGCCAGCAGCTGGGGACAGGAGTATAATTCACCCCTCCACTTT	CASSWGQEYNSPLHF
-	-	TRBV10-3	TRBJ2-7	TGTGCCATCAGTGAGTCGGAGGGGCAAGTCTCCTACGAGCAGTACTTC	CAISESEGQVSYEQYF
-	few	TRBV7-2	TRBJ1-5	TGTGCCAGCAGCTTTGGGACCGGGAGGCTCAATCAGCCCCAGCATTTT	CASSFGTGRLNQPQHF
TRBD1	-	TRBV6-5	TRBJ1-5	TGTGCCAGCCGGGACAGGACCCATAGCAATCAGCCCCAGCATTTT	CASRDRTHSNQPQHF
TRBD1	-	TRBV5-6	TRBJ2-7	TGTGCCAGCAGCTTGGCCGCCAGGGGGCAACTCCACGAGCAGTACTTC	CASSLAARGQLHEQYF
TRBD1	once	TRBV29-1	TRBJ1-2	TGCAGCGTTGAAACCGACCCAGGGGGAAGAGGGGGTGGCTACACCTTC	CSVETDPGGRGGGYTF
-	-	TRBV5-1	TRBJ2-3	TGCGCCAGCAGCTCAGACAGGAACACAGATACGCAGTATTTT	CASSSDRNTDTQYF
TRBD1	few	TRBV14	TRBJ1-2	TGTGCCAGCAGCCTGGGACAGGGGGACGAAGCCTTC	CASSLGQGDEAF
-	few	TRBV29-1	TRBJ2-7	TGCAGCGTTGCCAGGGACTACGAGCAGTACTTC	CSVARDYEQYF
-	-	TRBV5-1	TRBJ1-1	TGCGCCAGCAGCTTGGTTTCAGGCCTCACTGAAGCTTTCTTT	CASSLVSGLTEAFF
-	-	TRBV9	TRBJ2-5	TGTGCCAGCAGCGTACGGCACCCGGGGACCCAGTACTTC	CASSVRHPGTQYF
-	-	TRBV19	TRBJ1-5	TGTGCCAGTAATTCCCCCTACAGGGAAAGTAGCAATCAGCCCCAGCATTTT	CASNSPYRESSNQPQHF
TRBD1	-	TRBV11-3	TRBJ2-5	TGTGCCAGCAGTTCAGGGGGTGTCGGGAAGACCCAGTACTTC	CASSSGGVGKTQYF
-	-	TRBV4-2	TRBJ2-1	TGTGCCAGCAGCCAAGATGAACGGGAAGACTCCTACAATGAGCAGTTCTTC	CASSQDEREDSYNEQFF
TRBD1	-	TRBV4-3	TRBJ1-2	TGCGCCAGCAGCCAAGAAACTCGGGGACAGGGGGCGCGTGGCTACACCTTC	CASSQETRGQGARGYTF
TRBD1	-	TRBV5-1	TRBJ1-1	TGCGCCAGCAGCGGGACAGGGGGTGCAAACACTGAAGCTTTCTTT	CASSGTGGANTEAFF
-	-	TRBV19	TRBJ2-1	TGTGCCAGTAGTATGGCGACAGGATGGAATGAGCAGTTCTTC	CASSMATGWNEQFF
-	-	TRBV29-1	TRBJ2-6	TGCAGCGTTGGAGTGGCTGGGGCCAACGTCCTGACTTTC	CSVGVAGANVLTF
TRBD1	-	TRBV19	TRBJ1-2	TGTGCCAGTAGGCGGACAGGGGACTATGGCTACACCTTC	CASRRTGDYGYTF
-	-	TRBV19	TRBJ1-6	TGTGCCAGTAACTTCTGGGGCTCTAATTCACCCCTCCACTTT	CASNFWGSNSPLHF
-	-	TRBV6-5	TRBJ2-2	TGTGCCAGCAATCGGGGACTTCAGAACACCGGGGAGCTGTTTTTT	CASNRGLQNTGELFF
TRBD2	-	TRBV7-7	TRBJ2-5	TGTGCCAGCAGCCCGGGACTAGCGGTCCAAGAGACCCAGTACTTC	CASSPGLAVQETQYF
TRBD1	-	TRBV27	TRBJ2-7	TGTGCCAGCAGTCCCGCAGGGGGACCGCTTTACGAGCAGTACTTC	CASSPAGGPLYEQYF
-	-	TRBV7-3	TRBJ2-1	TGTGCCAGCAGCAAACCACCGGACAATGAGCAGTTCTTC	CASSKPPDNEQFF
TRBD1	once	TRBV18	TRBJ1-3	TGTGCCAGCTCACCCAGGGGGCACTCTGGAAACACCATATATTTT	CASSPRGHSGNTIYF
-	-	TRBV6-1	TRBJ1-5	TGTGCCAGCAGTGAATTACAGGGTGGCAATCAGCCCCAGCATTTT	CASSELQGGNQPQHF